Shown below are 17 T cell receptor beta chains from a single sample sequenced in a study of T cell responses to AZD1222 COVID-19 vaccine. The method was immunoSEQ multiplex PCR; TCRdb's version includes in-frame clones alone and lacks a portion of them. The table shows about 120,000 clones, with around 90% occurring only once. The sample consisted of peripheral blood, taken 28 days after the second AZD1222 dose. All receptors come from an adult who received the AZD1222 COVID-19 vaccine.

This CDR3 is CASSWTGQPTDTQYF. The CDR3 nucleotides are TGTGCCAGCAGTTGGACGGGACAGCCCACAGATACGCAGTATTTT. The rearrangement uses TRBV6-2 or TRBV6-3 and TRBJ2-3; 7 nucleotides line up with TRBD1. CDR1 MNHEY and CDR2 SVGEGT come from the germline V gene. The CDR3 totals 15 residues. The V segment lost 4 bases and the J segment 2 bases; nucleotides outside the gene matches: 6.

This clone was seen only once. The V gene is TRBV5-1, the J gene TRBJ2-1, with a tentative D call TRBD1 (6 bases). The CDR3 has 16 amino acids. Trimming pared 0 bases from V and 0 bases from J, leaving 10 bases between. Germline-derived CDR1 and CDR2 are SGHRS and YFSETQ. The DNA of the CDR3 is TGCGCCAGCAGCTTGGGTACAGGGTTCTCCTACAATGAGCAGTTCTTC. Protein: CASSLGTGFSYNEQFF.

The rearrangement links TRBV7-3 to TRBJ2-1, with TRBD2 matching over 8 bases. The CDR3 length is 12 residues. V lost 5 bases, J lost 16 bases, and 10 bases stayed unmatched. From germline, CDR1 is SGHTA and CDR2 FQGTGA. The CDR3 region has the DNA TGTGCCAGCAGCCCGCACGGGGGGGCGGTTTTCTTC. Protein: CASSPHGGAVFF.

This clone showed up just once. The V and J genes are TRBV19 and TRBJ1-2; D is ambiguous. The CDR3 runs 14 residues. Germline V gives CDR1 LNHDA, CDR2 SQIVND (reference sequence). Trimming stripped 6 bases from V and 6 bases from J, with 17 bases between. This chain's CDR3 is CASRTLGRVDGYTF. CDR3 in DNA: TGTGCCAGTAGGACGCTGGGAAGGGTGGATGGCTACACCTTC.

The chain joins TRBV3-1 (or the pseudogene TRBV3-2) to TRBJ1-5, with D tentatively TRBD1 (6 bases). This CDR3 is 16 amino acids long. V lost 1 base and J lost 3, with 13 bases in between. The germline V gene has CDR1 LGHDT and CDR2 YNNKEL (reference sequence). CDR3 region: CASSQGWTANNQPQHF. The CDR3 coding sequence is TGTGCCAGCAGCCAAGGGTGGACAGCAAACAATCAGCCCCAGCATTTT.

The table lists this clone with a count of one. The chain employs TRBV6-5 and TRBJ2-7; 7 nucleotides align to TRBD1. Germline trimming cut 2 bases from V and 3 bases from J; bases unmatched to any gene: 10. Germline lookup yields CDR1 MNHEY and CDR2 SVGAGI. The CDR3 loop spans 16 amino acids. The CDR3 protein is CASSYRPPGQIYEQYF. CDR3 nucleotide sequence: TGTGCCAGCAGTTACCGTCCTCCGGGACAGATCTACGAGCAGTACTTC.

This sequence joins TRBV29-1 and TRBJ2-5; possibly TRBD1 or TRBD2 for D (6 bases each). Looked up from germline, CDR1 is SQVTM and CDR2 is ANQGSEA. CDR3 length: 14 amino acids. V was clipped by 4 bases and J by 2 bases, with 14 bases between them. CDR3 coding DNA: TGCAGCGTTGCCGTGGGGGGCCTACAAGAGACCCAGTACTTC. Its translation: CSVAVGGLQETQYF.

The CDR3 DNA reads as TGTGCCAGCACTCCCGCCCGAAACACCGGGGAGCTGTTTTTT. Its protein product is CASTPARNTGELFF. The rearrangement links TRBV2 to TRBJ2-2; D remains ambiguous. The CDR3 has 14 amino acids. In germline, CDR1 is SNHLY, CDR2 FYNNEI. V dropped 7 bases and J dropped 2 bases, with 11 bases sitting between them.

This clone was observed a single time. This sequence joins TRBV9 and TRBJ2-5, with D possibly being TRBD1 (6 bases). Germline lookup yields CDR1 SGDLS and CDR2 YYNGEE. The CDR3 has 14 amino acids. Trimming stripped 4 bases from V and 5 bases from J, with 15 bases between. The CDR3 loop reads CASSPTGTLETQYF. The CDR3 nucleotides are TGTGCCAGCAGCCCAACCGGGACACTTGAGACCCAGTACTTC.

The CDR3 protein is CASSRSTANYGYTF. Written as DNA, the CDR3 is TGTGCCAGTAGTAGATCGACAGCTAACTATGGCTACACCTTC. This chain connects TRBV19 to TRBJ1-2; D perhaps matches TRBD1 (5 bases). Trimming shortened V by 4 bases and J by 0 bases, and 9 bases separated the two germline ends. Germline V gene data show CDR1 as LNHDA and CDR2 as SQIVND (reference sequence). The CDR3 loop spans 14 amino acids.

V is TRBV5-1 and J is TRBJ2-3; D is undetermined. The CDR3 totals 14 residues. The germline CDR1 and CDR2 sequences are SGHRS and YFSETQ. Between the trimmed V and J ends, which lost 0 bases and 2 bases, there was a span of 7 bases. The CDR3 region has the DNA TGCGCCAGCAGCTTGGCACTCAACACAGATACGCAGTATTTT. As protein: CASSLALNTDTQYF.

The gene calls are TRBV4-2 and TRBJ1-2; the match to TRBD1 covers 9 bases. Germline assignment: CDR1 LGHNA and CDR2 YNFKEQ. The CDR3 extends over 15 amino acids. Trimming at V came to 4 bases and at J to 4 bases, leaving 7 bases not matched to a gene. The CDR3 nucleotides are TGTGCCAGCAGCCCGGGACAGGGCCCGGTCTATGGCTACACCTTC. It encodes CASSPGQGPVYGYTF.

This clone was counted a single time. This sequence joins TRBV15 and TRBJ1-4, with D maybe TRBD1 (5 bases). Germline V gives CDR1 LNHNV, CDR2 YYDKDF (reference sequence). Deletions cut 1 base from V and 8 bases from J, with 14 bases between. This CDR3 comprises 15 residues. DNA of the CDR3: TGTGCCACCAGCAGAGTCCGGGACCAGTGGGAAAAACTGTTTTTT. This sequence encodes CATSRVRDQWEKLFF. Using reference TRBV15 and TRBJ1-4 for the parts outside the CDR3, the full variable domain is DAMVIQNPRYQVTQFGKPVTLSCSQTLNHNVMYWYQQKSSQAPKLLFHYYDKDFNNEADTPDNFQSRRPNTSFCFLDIRSPGLGDTAMYLCATSRVRDQWEKLFFGSGTQLSVL.

V usage is TRBV3-1 (or the pseudogene TRBV3-2) and J usage is TRBJ2-2; 10 bases agree with TRBD2. Germline CDR1 LGHDT, CDR2 YNNKEL (reference sequence). Losses at the gene ends were 4 bases for V and 3 bases for J; bases not matched to a gene: 2. This CDR3 comprises 15 residues. The CDR3 DNA reads as TGTGCCAGCAGCCTAGCGGGGGGAGACACCGGGGAGCTGTTTTTT. As protein: CASSLAGGDTGELFF.

The rearrangement uses TRBV20-1 and TRBJ1-1; D is perhaps TRBD1 (5 bases). V was trimmed by 3 bases and J by 4 bases, leaving 15 bases between them. CDR1 and CDR2 from the germline V gene are DFQATT and SNEGSKA (reference sequence). The CDR3 sequence is 14 residues long. The DNA for the CDR3 is TGCAGTGCTAGTGATCGAGGGGTGGGCACTGAAGCTTTCTTT. Translation gives CSASDRGVGTEAFF.

The gene calls are TRBV7-3 and TRBJ2-5, with no clear D. This CDR3 has 14 amino acids. V was pared by 5 bases and J by 1 base, with 11 bases between. The germline gives CDR1 SGHTA, CDR2 FQGTGA. DNA of the CDR3: TGTGCCAGCAGCCTCCGTGCGAGCCAAGAGACCCAGTACTTC. Its protein product is CASSLRASQETQYF.

This sequence joins TRBV27 and TRBJ2-3; tentative D call: TRBD1 (6 bases). Germline V lookup: CDR1 MNHEY, CDR2 SMNVEV (reference sequence). The CDR3 runs 13 residues. With 10 bases removed from V and 2 bases from J, the gap between germline ends came to 13 bases. CDR3 sequence: CATQHRVTDTQYF. The DNA of the CDR3 is TGTGCCACCCAGCACAGGGTCACAGATACGCAGTATTTT.